The rows below give T cell receptor beta chains drawn from one sample of a study of metastatic and nonmetastatic thyroid tumors. TCRdb redid the clone calls on the PCR reads using MiXCR. The table includes just under 20,000 clones, roughly 22% detected once. The sequencing sample was made of tumor tissue. The receptor source for this set is a male donor with papillary thyroid cancer or a benign thyroid nodule (not recorded which). Some clones in this sample may be carry-over from other donors' samples. Both conserved end residues are part of each CDR3. The order of the fields is clone size, D gene, V gene, CDR3 protein. The D gene is left open where the match is weak. Part of the rows lack a size; the others show once, few, many or a class for expanded clones.

once | NA | TRBV12-3/TRBV12-4 | CASTAPGRGPGGEETQYF
NA | NA | TRBV20-1 | CSARSGRGVTGELFF
many | NA | TRBV7-9 | CASSQIPLDAYGYTF
NA | NA | TRBV28 | CASSSGGANYGYTF
many | TRBD1 | TRBV10-3 | CATGYRGIINEQFF
many | TRBD1 | TRBV13 | CASSAGTGESTDTQYF
NA | TRBD1 | TRBV5-1 | CASSFRWDSRDEQYF
NA | TRBD2 | TRBV11-2 | CASTLRLAGPSTDTQYF
many | NA | TRBV2 | CASNTLSNQPQHF
NA | TRBD1 | TRBV11-1 | CASSTSGQGEWTDTQYF
medium-sized | TRBD2 | TRBV20-1 | CSARPITSGSSYEQYF
many | TRBD2 | TRBV27 | CASSSTPGGYTDTQYF
many | TRBD2 | TRBV5-4 | CAIPLRLAGGGGDEQYF
NA | TRBD2 | TRBV19 | CASSIPGLAGAPETQYF
many | TRBD2 | TRBV5-4 | CASSLRLARETQYF
many | NA | TRBV6-1 | CASPPREEQFF
many | TRBD1 | TRBV28 | CASSLGQGAYTQYF
many | TRBD1 | TRBV11-2 | CASSTTGTGEGNEQFF
many | TRBD1 | TRBV5-1 | CASSEGAEETQYF
many | TRBD2 | TRBV5-1 | CASSLEGTSGSLDTQYF
many | TRBD2 | TRBV9 | CASSVGRSGRANEQFF
once | NA | TRBV30 | CACNRGGGCNAQFF
medium-sized | NA | TRBV6-2/TRBV6-3 | CASSYGSGVRSGYTF
many | TRBD1 | TRBV12-3/TRBV12-4 | CASSPGTGGPGNTIYF
NA | NA | TRBV18 | CASSPLGIDQPQHF
few | TRBD1 | TRBV12-3/TRBV12-4 | CASSHYTGGTDEQYF
medium-sized | NA | TRBV6-2/TRBV6-3 | CASSYRRVGLLGELFF
many | TRBD1 | TRBV3-1 | CASSQGTGSYEQYF